A selection of T cell receptor beta chains follows, all from one sample in a study of blood T cell repertoires in COVID-19. Assay: immunoSEQ multiplex PCR; the TCRdb copy retains only in-frame clones and omits some. Of about 97,000 clones in the sample, around 88% were seen once. Sequencing was carried out using peripheral blood. The receptors were sampled from a middle-aged man with COVID-19, enrolled during active disease. CDR3s include the opening cysteine and the closing phenylalanine or tryptophan. A D gene is named only where the DNA matches it firmly. Clone sizes are given selectively: once, few, many, or a class where the clone is expanded.

cdr3_aa: CASSLGTGHTDTQYF; cdr3_nt: TGTGCCAGCAGCTTAGGGACAGGGCACACAGATACGCAGTATTTT; v_call: TRBV11-3; clone_size: .; j_call: TRBJ2-3; d_call: TRBD1
cdr3_aa: CASSPSPTVVANYGYTF; cdr3_nt: TGTGCCAGCAGCCCCTCCCCGACAGTTGTGGCTAACTATGGCTACACCTTC; v_call: TRBV5-5; clone_size: .; j_call: TRBJ1-2; d_call: .
cdr3_aa: CATSAPPEANYGYTF; cdr3_nt: TGTGCCACCAGCGCCCCCCCCGAGGCCAACTATGGCTACACCTTC; v_call: TRBV15; clone_size: .; j_call: TRBJ1-2; d_call: .
cdr3_aa: CATSDLGYRADTQYF; cdr3_nt: TGTGCCACCAGTGATTTAGGGTACAGGGCAGATACGCAGTATTTT; v_call: TRBV24-1; clone_size: .; j_call: TRBJ2-3; d_call: .
cdr3_aa: CARSLEGAMGQETQYF; cdr3_nt: TGTGCCAGAAGCTTGGAGGGGGCGATGGGCCAAGAGACCCAGTACTTC; v_call: TRBV5-3; clone_size: .; j_call: TRBJ2-5; d_call: TRBD1
cdr3_aa: CASSITGGNGNTEAFF; cdr3_nt: TGTGCCAGTAGTATAACAGGGGGCAATGGGAACACTGAAGCTTTCTTT; v_call: TRBV19; clone_size: .; j_call: TRBJ1-1; d_call: TRBD1
cdr3_aa: CASSFGQVNTEAFF; cdr3_nt: TGCGCCAGCAGCTTCGGTCAGGTGAACACTGAAGCTTTCTTT; v_call: TRBV5-1; clone_size: few; j_call: TRBJ1-1; d_call: .
cdr3_aa: CASSSRGQDSSYEQYF; cdr3_nt: TGTGCCAGCAGCTCCCGGGGACAGGATAGCTCCTACGAGCAGTACTTC; v_call: TRBV11-2; clone_size: .; j_call: TRBJ2-7; d_call: TRBD1
cdr3_aa: CASSRWTGPADYGYTF; cdr3_nt: TGTGCCAGCAGCCGGTGGACAGGGCCAGCGGATTATGGCTACACCTTC; v_call: TRBV2; clone_size: once; j_call: TRBJ1-2; d_call: TRBD1
cdr3_aa: CASSPGQDLYGYTF; cdr3_nt: TGTGCCAGCTCACCGGGACAGGACCTCTATGGCTACACCTTC; v_call: TRBV18; clone_size: .; j_call: TRBJ1-2; d_call: TRBD1
cdr3_aa: CASSLSALANNQPQHF; cdr3_nt: TGTGCCAGCAGCTTATCCGCCCTGGCCAACAATCAGCCCCAGCATTTT; v_call: TRBV7-8; clone_size: .; j_call: TRBJ1-5; d_call: .
cdr3_aa: CASSTAPYSNQPQHF; cdr3_nt: TGTGCCAGCAGTACAGCTCCCTATAGCAATCAGCCCCAGCATTTT; v_call: TRBV2; clone_size: .; j_call: TRBJ1-5; d_call: .
cdr3_aa: CASSIRQGSSYEQYF; cdr3_nt: TGTGCCAGCAGCATCCGACAGGGTAGCTCCTACGAGCAGTACTTC; v_call: TRBV11-2; clone_size: .; j_call: TRBJ2-7; d_call: TRBD1
cdr3_aa: CASREQGALRATNEKLFF; cdr3_nt: TGTGCCAGCAGGGAACAGGGGGCGCTTCGAGCAACTAATGAAAAACTGTTTTTT; v_call: TRBV5-5; clone_size: .; j_call: TRBJ1-4; d_call: TRBD1
cdr3_aa: CASAPARGLNEQFF; cdr3_nt: TGTGCCAGCGCTCCCGCCAGGGGGCTGAATGAGCAGTTCTTC; v_call: TRBV5-4; clone_size: .; j_call: TRBJ2-1; d_call: TRBD1
cdr3_aa: CASSLYGQTNTGELFF; cdr3_nt: TGTGCCAGCAGCTTATATGGACAGACGAACACCGGGGAGCTGTTTTTT; v_call: TRBV7-8; clone_size: .; j_call: TRBJ2-2; d_call: .
cdr3_aa: CASSDGNSPLHF; cdr3_nt: TGTGCCAGCAGCGACGGGAATTCACCCCTCCACTTT; v_call: TRBV11-2; clone_size: .; j_call: TRBJ1-6; d_call: .
cdr3_aa: CASSLAGLNTGELFF; cdr3_nt: TGCGCCAGCAGCTTGGCGGGACTTAACACCGGGGAGCTGTTTTTT; v_call: TRBV5-1; clone_size: .; j_call: TRBJ2-2; d_call: .
cdr3_aa: CASSLVEGQPQHF; cdr3_nt: TGCGCCAGCAGCTTGGTGGAGGGCCAGCCCCAGCATTTT; v_call: TRBV5-1; clone_size: .; j_call: TRBJ1-5; d_call: .
cdr3_aa: CASKSGTGVGNTIYF; cdr3_nt: TGTGCCAGCAAATCCGGGACAGGGGTTGGAAACACCATATATTTT; v_call: TRBV2; clone_size: .; j_call: TRBJ1-3; d_call: TRBD1
cdr3_aa: CASSRQGLYTYEQYF; cdr3_nt: TGTGCCAGTAGTAGACAGGGACTTTATACCTACGAGCAGTACTTC; v_call: TRBV19; clone_size: .; j_call: TRBJ2-7; d_call: .
cdr3_aa: CASSLSLRGPYSNQPQHF; cdr3_nt: TGTGCCAGCAGTTTATCGTTAAGGGGGCCCTATAGCAATCAGCCCCAGCATTTT; v_call: TRBV28; clone_size: .; j_call: TRBJ1-5; d_call: TRBD1
cdr3_aa: CASSEHRRQGIFYEQYF; cdr3_nt: TGTGCCAGCAGCGAACACCGGAGACAGGGTATATTCTACGAGCAGTACTTC; v_call: TRBV6-1; clone_size: .; j_call: TRBJ2-7; d_call: TRBD1
cdr3_aa: CASSSGLAGEPSYEQYF; cdr3_nt: TGTGCCAGCAGCTCGGGACTAGCGGGGGAACCCTCCTACGAGCAGTACTTC; v_call: TRBV7-9; clone_size: .; j_call: TRBJ2-7; d_call: TRBD2
cdr3_aa: CASSLMSGGNGEAFF; cdr3_nt: TGTGCCAGCAGCTTAATGTCAGGGGGCAACGGTGAAGCTTTCTTT; v_call: TRBV7-2; clone_size: .; j_call: TRBJ1-1; d_call: TRBD1
cdr3_aa: CASTNRIRGGDTEAFF; cdr3_nt: TGTGCCAGCACTAATAGGATCAGGGGAGGGGACACTGAAGCTTTCTTT; v_call: TRBV7-9; clone_size: .; j_call: TRBJ1-1; d_call: .
cdr3_aa: CASSVGGNYEQYF; cdr3_nt: TGTGCCAGCAGCGTAGGAGGGAACTACGAGCAGTACTTC; v_call: TRBV9; clone_size: .; j_call: TRBJ2-7; d_call: .
cdr3_aa: CASSVGGWSPLHF; cdr3_nt: TGTGCCAGCAGTGTTGGGGGCTGGTCACCCCTCCACTTT; v_call: TRBV2; clone_size: .; j_call: TRBJ1-6; d_call: .
cdr3_aa: CSVAFSGGAGEQFF; cdr3_nt: TGCAGCGTTGCGTTTAGCGGGGGGGCCGGTGAGCAGTTCTTC; v_call: TRBV29-1; clone_size: .; j_call: TRBJ2-1; d_call: TRBD2
cdr3_aa: CASSQTGMAFF; cdr3_nt: TGTGCCAGCAGCCAGACAGGGATGGCTTTCTTT; v_call: TRBV3-1/TRBV3-2; clone_size: .; j_call: TRBJ1-1; d_call: TRBD1
cdr3_aa: CASSVDGTGEQYF; cdr3_nt: TGTGCCAGCAGCGTTGATGGGACAGGCGAGCAGTACTTC; v_call: TRBV9; clone_size: .; j_call: TRBJ2-7; d_call: TRBD1
cdr3_aa: CASSLNEGVPPLHF; cdr3_nt: TGTGCCAGCAGTTTAAATGAGGGTGTGCCACCCCTCCACTTT; v_call: TRBV6-5; clone_size: .; j_call: TRBJ1-6; d_call: .
cdr3_aa: CASSGTSGVGETQYF; cdr3_nt: TGTGCCAGCAGCGGGACTAGCGGGGTTGGTGAGACCCAGTACTTC; v_call: TRBV2; clone_size: .; j_call: TRBJ2-5; d_call: TRBD2
cdr3_aa: CASSPRSGDRILF; cdr3_nt: TGTGCCAGCAGCCCCCGATCAGGGGACAGAATTCTTTTT; v_call: TRBV9; clone_size: .; j_call: TRBJ1-4; d_call: TRBD1
cdr3_aa: CASSLGRYNEQFF; cdr3_nt: TGTGCCAGCAGCTTGGGGCGCTACAATGAGCAGTTCTTC; v_call: TRBV11-2; clone_size: .; j_call: TRBJ2-1; d_call: .
cdr3_aa: CASSVLADGNEQFF; cdr3_nt: TGTGCCAGCAGTGTACTAGCGGATGGGAATGAGCAGTTCTTC; v_call: TRBV2; clone_size: .; j_call: TRBJ2-1; d_call: TRBD2
cdr3_aa: CASSPQGTHGYTF; cdr3_nt: TGTGCCAGCAGCCCACAGGGGACCCATGGCTACACCTTC; v_call: TRBV7-2; clone_size: .; j_call: TRBJ1-2; d_call: TRBD1
cdr3_aa: CASSQPSTSGEYEQYF; cdr3_nt: TGCGCCAGCAGCCAACCCTCGACTAGCGGGGAGTACGAGCAGTACTTC; v_call: TRBV4-1; clone_size: .; j_call: TRBJ2-7; d_call: TRBD2
cdr3_aa: CASSVIGDNQPQHF; cdr3_nt: TGTGCCAGCAGTGTGATAGGGGACAATCAGCCCCAGCATTTT; v_call: TRBV2; clone_size: .; j_call: TRBJ1-5; d_call: .
cdr3_aa: CASSLFKTGTFPYEQYF; cdr3_nt: TGTGCCAGCAGTTTATTTAAGACCGGGACATTCCCCTACGAGCAGTACTTC; v_call: TRBV27; clone_size: once; j_call: TRBJ2-7; d_call: .
cdr3_aa: CASSGGQRETQYF; cdr3_nt: TGCGCCAGCAGCGGGGGACAGAGGGAGACCCAGTACTTC; v_call: TRBV5-1; clone_size: .; j_call: TRBJ2-5; d_call: TRBD1
cdr3_aa: CASSQDRQGVYGYTF; cdr3_nt: TGCGCCAGCAGCCAAGATCGACAGGGGGTCTATGGCTACACCTTC; v_call: TRBV4-3; clone_size: .; j_call: TRBJ1-2; d_call: TRBD1
cdr3_aa: CASSPRTSGEKLFF; cdr3_nt: TGTGCCAGCAGCCCGAGGACCAGCGGTGAAAAACTGTTTTTT; v_call: TRBV14; clone_size: .; j_call: TRBJ1-4; d_call: .
cdr3_aa: CASSQGTVRGPQHF; cdr3_nt: TGTGCCAGCAGCCAAGGGACAGTACGTGGGCCCCAGCATTTT; v_call: TRBV3-1/TRBV3-2; clone_size: .; j_call: TRBJ1-5; d_call: .
cdr3_aa: CASSASSDQPQHF; cdr3_nt: TGTGCCAGCAGTGCGTCGTCAGATCAGCCCCAGCATTTT; v_call: TRBV2; clone_size: .; j_call: TRBJ1-5; d_call: .
cdr3_aa: CASSSMTGPNTEAFF; cdr3_nt: TGTGCCAGCAGCTCAATGACAGGACCCAACACTGAAGCTTTCTTT; v_call: TRBV11-2; clone_size: .; j_call: TRBJ1-1; d_call: .
cdr3_aa: CASSQLGQGMGWKLFF; cdr3_nt: TGCGCCAGCAGCCAACTCGGACAGGGAATGGGCTGGAAACTGTTTTTT; v_call: TRBV4-1; clone_size: .; j_call: TRBJ1-4; d_call: TRBD1
cdr3_aa: CASSMGPPFYNEQFF; cdr3_nt: TGTGCCAGTAGTATGGGCCCTCCCTTTTACAATGAGCAGTTCTTC; v_call: TRBV19; clone_size: .; j_call: TRBJ2-1; d_call: .
cdr3_aa: CASSSRDTLYGYTF; cdr3_nt: TGTGCCAGCAGTTCGAGAGACACTCTCTATGGCTACACCTTC; v_call: TRBV6-2/TRBV6-3; clone_size: once; j_call: TRBJ1-2; d_call: .